These 5 T cell receptor beta chains originate from one sample sequenced in a study of OX40 agonist ivuxolimab in advanced cancers. Generated by immunoSEQ multiplex PCR, the TCRdb table keeps only in-frame clones and is missing some. The sample includes some 96,000 clones, approximately 89% of them seen just once. Specimen: CD4+ or CD8+ T cells sorted from blood, collected in a trial of the OX40 agonist ivuxolimab. These receptors all come from an adult with an advanced solid tumor such as melanoma, head and neck, liver or kidney cancer.

The chain couples TRBV7-2 to TRBJ2-7; 8 positions agree with TRBD2. From germline, CDR1 is SGHTA and CDR2 FQGNSA. With 5 bases clipped from V and 3 bases from J, the junction kept 15 bases outside the gene matches. This CDR3 region has 17 residues. CDR3 sequence reads: CASSQAASGSLRYEQYF. CDR3 coding DNA: TGTGCCAGCAGCCAGGCGGCGAGCGGGAGCTTGCGCTACGAGCAGTACTTC.

The V gene is TRBV5-1, the J gene TRBJ2-7; TRBD1 matches 8 bases. The CDR3 runs 15 residues. J gave up 4 bases and V 4 bases, and 10 bases lay outside the gene matches. Germline CDR1 SGHRS, CDR2 YFSETQ. CDR3 coding DNA: TGCGCCAGCAGCCGACAGGGGAATACCCCTTACGAGCAGTACTTC. It specifies CASSRQGNTPYEQYF.

This clone has only one observation. The chain joins TRBV7-6 to TRBJ2-3; possible D gene TRBD2, 6 bases. Trimming removed 3 bases at V and 10 bases at J, with 17 bases between. This CDR3 contains 14 residues. The germline V gene has CDR1 SGHVS and CDR2 FNYEAQ. This CDR3 is CASSFERALSAQYF. The CDR3 nucleotides are TGTGCCAGCAGCTTCGAGCGGGCTCTCTCGGCGCAGTATTTT.

CDR3 in amino acids: CASSHGGDTQYF. DNA for the CDR3: TGCGCCAGCAGCCACGGAGGGGATACGCAGTATTTT. The chain is built from TRBV5-1 and TRBJ2-3, with a tentative D call TRBD2 (6 bases). The V end lost 4 bases, the J end lost 6 bases, and 9 bases lay between the germline ends. This CDR3 is built from 12 residues. Germline V gene lookup returns CDR1 SGHRS and CDR2 YFSETQ.

This chain uses TRBV4-1 with TRBJ2-5; tentatively, D is TRBD2 (6 bases). Deletions cut 6 bases from V and 3 bases from J, with 20 bases between. The CDR3 runs to 16 residues. Germline-derived CDR1 and CDR2 are MGHRA and YSYEKL. Here the CDR3 DNA reads TGCGCCAGCAGGCCGGCGGGCCAGCGGAGGGAAGAGACCCAGTACTTC. It is translated as CASRPAGQRREETQYF.